Following are 9 T cell receptor beta chains from one sample sequenced in a study of blood T cell repertoires in COVID-19. TCRdb's table, derived via immunoSEQ multiplex PCR, lists solely in-frame clones and lacks some. This sample has some 390,000 clones; approximately 92% occur once, and the top ten carry 1% to 1.3%. Sequencing was done on a sample of PBMCs or T cells enriched from blood (not recorded which). The source of these receptors is a man aged 25-40 years who had recovered from COVID-19.

The chain links TRBV27 to TRBJ1-6, with a weak D call TRBD1 (5 bases). Trimming took 6 bases from V and 10 from J, leaving 16 bases between them. Germline V gene data show CDR1 as MNHEY and CDR2 as SMNVEV (reference sequence). CDR3 length: 14 residues. CDR3 sequence (DNA): TGTGCCAGCAGCCTCGGGGGAACACACTCACCCCTCCACTTT. Translated: CASSLGGTHSPLHF.

On this clone itself: The same CDR3 arises from other DNA sequences in this sample as well. In nucleotides, the CDR3 is TGTGCCTGGAGTGTAGCTGGAGATACGCAGTATTTT. Amino acid sequence: CAWSVAGDTQYF. The chain carries TRBV30 and TRBJ2-3; D not resolved. Germline-derived CDR1 and CDR2 are GTSNPN and SVGIG (reference sequence). V shed 0 bases and J shed 5 bases, with 6 bases lying between them. This CDR3 spans 12 amino acids. The complete variable domain, with remaining parts taken from reference TRBV30 and TRBJ2-3, reads SQTIHQWPATLVQPVGSPLSLECTVEGTSNPNLYWYRQAAGRGLQLLFYSVGIGQISSEVPQNLSASRPQDRQFILSSKKLLLSDSGFYLCAWSVAGDTQYFGPGTRLTVL.

The chain is built from TRBV30 and TRBJ2-3; 8 nucleotides align to TRBD2. V trimming: 2 bases; J trimming: 1 base; junction bases outside the gene matches: 14. CDR3 size: 18 residues. Germline assignment: CDR1 GTSNPN and CDR2 SVGIG (reference sequence). The CDR3 spells CAWSQAGAAYGGTDTQYF. The CDR3 nucleotides are TGTGCCTGGAGTCAAGCGGGAGCCGCCTATGGGGGCACAGATACGCAGTATTTT.

The chain recombines TRBV6-5 with TRBJ2-4; the D gene is possibly TRBD1 (5 bases). This CDR3 has 13 residues. Germline CDR1 and CDR2: MNHEY and SVGAGI. Trimming stripped 10 bases from V and 11 bases from J, with 21 bases between. CDR3 in amino acids: CATQRDSTLVQYF. CDR3 nucleotides: TGTGCCACCCAGAGAGACAGCACATTAGTTCAGTACTTC.

This clone was detected once. The chain combines TRBV5-1 with TRBJ1-2, with D possibly being TRBD1 (5 bases). V was shortened by 4 bases and J by 3 bases, with 13 bases between the two germline ends. CDR3 length equals 14 residues. In germline, CDR1 is SGHRS, CDR2 YFSETQ. This CDR3 reads CASSTQGQDYGYTF. The DNA of the CDR3 is TGCGCCAGCAGCACTCAGGGTCAGGACTATGGCTACACCTTC.

This rearrangement joins TRBV25-1 to TRBJ2-1; the D is unclear. This CDR3 region has 11 residues. V dropped 3 bases and J dropped 7 bases, with 4 bases sitting between them. Germline CDR1 MGHDK, CDR2 SYGVNS. CDR3 DNA: TGTGCCAGCAGTGACAGGAATGAGCAGTTCTTC. It specifies CASSDRNEQFF.

This sequence joins TRBV6-5 and TRBJ2-2; perhaps TRBD1 as D (6 bases). The CDR3 sequence is 14 residues long. Looked up from germline, CDR1 is MNHEY and CDR2 is SVGAGI. The V and J ends lost 8 bases and 4 bases respectively, with 14 bases between them. CDR3 in amino acids: CASLYRVATGELFF. The CDR3 nucleotides are TGTGCCAGCCTTTACAGGGTAGCCACCGGGGAGCTGTTTTTT.

This rearrangement joins TRBV29-1 to TRBJ2-7; 9 bases agree with TRBD1. In germline, CDR1 is SQVTM, CDR2 ANQGSEA. V gave up 7 bases and J gave up 2 bases; unmatched junction bases: 3. This CDR3 region has 12 residues. CDR3 bases: TGCAGCGCCGGACAGGGGACCTACGAGCAGTACTTC. Protein: CSAGQGTYEQYF.

The chain is built from TRBV7-8 and TRBJ1-4; D might be TRBD1 (5 bases). Trimming stripped 4 bases from V and 5 bases from J, with 26 bases between. CDR1 SGHVS and CDR2 FQNEAQ come from the germline V gene. This CDR3 spans 19 amino acids. CDR3 protein: CASSSLLPRLGGTNEKLFF. As DNA, the CDR3 is TGTGCCAGCAGCTCCCTCCTTCCTAGACTCGGGGGTACGAATGAAAAACTGTTTTTT.